This is a list of T cell receptor beta chains from one sample in a study of T cells after posttransplantation cyclophosphamide. The table came from immunoSEQ multiplex PCR; TCRdb's copy has only in-frame clones and leaves some out. The table lists nearly 25,000 clones, with no singletons. The sample comprised PBMCs. These receptor sequences come from a woman in her fifties or sixties in good health, CMV-negative, and a related stem cell transplant donor. Each CDR3 is given with its conserved first and last residue. The order of the fields is V gene, D gene, J gene, clone size, CDR3 protein, CDR3 DNA. A D gene is named only where the DNA matches it firmly. Some rows have no size entry. The others give once, few or many, or a class for an expanded clone.

TRBV9	TRBD1	TRBJ2-1	many	CASSGGQGNEQFF	TGTGCCAGCAGCGGGGGACAGGGGAATGAGCAGTTCTTC
TRBV7-9	-	TRBJ1-3	many	CASSSGVGAGNTIYF	TGTGCCAGCAGCTCAGGGGTAGGGGCTGGAAACACCATATATTTT
TRBV5-1	-	TRBJ1-3	many	CASSLAGGTSGNTIYF	TGCGCCAGCAGCTTGGCTGGGGGCACATCTGGAAACACCATATATTTT
TRBV5-4	TRBD2	TRBJ2-3	many	CASSLRLAGVGTQYF	TGTGCCAGCAGCTTAAGACTAGCGGGAGTAGGTACGCAGTATTTT
TRBV7-8	-	TRBJ1-2	many	CASSQLGGDGGDKGGYTF	TGTGCCAGCAGCCAATTAGGTGGGGATGGGGGGGATAAGGGTGGCTACACCTTC
TRBV19	TRBD1	TRBJ2-5	many	CASRARQGVETQYF	TGTGCCAGTAGGGCTCGACAGGGGGTGGAGACCCAGTACTTC
TRBV7-3	-	TRBJ2-2	many	CASSWTVNTGELFF	TGTGCCAGCAGCTGGACTGTTAACACCGGGGAGCTGTTTTTT
TRBV18	TRBD1	TRBJ2-1	many	CASSPTPGGPYNEQFF	TGTGCCAGCTCTCCCACCCCAGGGGGCCCCTACAATGAGCAGTTCTTC
TRBV7-6	TRBD1	TRBJ2-7	many	CASSVGLTGGVEYF	TGTGCCAGCAGCGTGGGATTGACAGGGGGTGTGGAGTACTTC
TRBV9	-	TRBJ1-1	many	CASSGGLGTEAFF	TGTGCCAGCAGCGGGGGCCTAGGCACTGAAGCTTTCTTT
TRBV6-5	TRBD1	TRBJ1-3	many	CASIKSGTAGNTIYF	TGTGCCAGCATCAAAAGTGGGACAGCCGGAAACACCATATATTTT
TRBV28	-	TRBJ1-5	many	CASSLSRGGPQHF	TGTGCCAGCAGTTTAAGCAGGGGTGGGCCCCAGCATTTT
TRBV19	TRBD1	TRBJ1-4	many	CASSANRGTNEKLFF	TGTGCCAGTAGTGCCAACAGGGGAACTAATGAAAAACTGTTTTTT
TRBV28	TRBD2	TRBJ2-1	many	CASREVAGEEFNEQFF	TGTGCCAGCAGGGAGGTTGCGGGAGAGGAGTTCAATGAGCAGTTCTTC
TRBV6-4	-	TRBJ2-3	medium-sized	CASSDGGGTDTQYF	TGTGCCAGCAGTGACGGAGGGGGCACAGATACGCAGTATTTT
TRBV18	TRBD1	TRBJ2-1	many	CASSPSLTGGMLTYNEQFF	TGTGCCAGCTCACCAAGTCTGACAGGGGGCATGTTAACCTACAATGAGCAGTTCTTC
TRBV9	TRBD1	TRBJ2-7	-	CASSAAGQGAYEQYF	TGTGCCAGCAGCGCCGCGGGACAGGGCGCCTACGAGCAGTACTTC
TRBV18	-	TRBJ2-5	many	CASSLRELETQYF	TGTGCCAGCTCGCTCAGGGAATTGGAGACCCAGTACTTC
TRBV11-3	TRBD2	TRBJ2-3	-	CASSAGGGRTDTQYF	TGTGCCAGCAGCGCGGGGGGGGGACGCACAGATACGCAGTATTTT
TRBV28	TRBD2	TRBJ2-7	many	CASRPLREGRYEQYF	TGTGCCAGCAGACCTCTGCGGGAGGGCCGGTACGAGCAGTACTTC
TRBV10-3	TRBD2	TRBJ2-7	many	CAISQREGGEQYF	TGTGCCATCAGTCAGCGGGAGGGCGGGGAGCAGTACTTC
TRBV5-1	-	TRBJ1-2	many	CASSPEIVGAGGYTF	TGCGCCAGCAGCCCTGAAATTGTCGGCGCAGGTGGCTACACCTTC
TRBV6-5	-	TRBJ1-3	many	CASSYSPTGHGNTIYF	TGTGCCAGCAGTTACTCCCCAACAGGGCACGGAAACACCATATATTTT
TRBV5-5	-	TRBJ1-2	many	CASGNDRNYGYTF	TGTGCCAGCGGGAACGACAGGAACTATGGCTACACCTTC
TRBV5-1	TRBD1	TRBJ2-1	many	CASSFEGAAPNEQFF	TGCGCCAGCAGCTTCGAGGGGGCGGCCCCCAATGAGCAGTTCTTC
TRBV29-1	TRBD1	TRBJ1-2	many	CSVDGTANGYTF	TGCAGCGTCGACGGGACAGCGAATGGCTACACCTTC
TRBV19	-	TRBJ2-1	many	CASSIGGTLYNEQFF	TGTGCCAGTAGTATCGGTGGGACACTCTACAATGAGCAGTTCTTC